A single sample gave rise to the 20 T cell receptor beta chains below, sequenced in a study of cytomegalovirus exposure and HLA in healthy donors. The PCR contained 60 Vbeta and 13 Jbeta primers. Libraries were prepared by immunoSEQ multiplex PCR; TCRdb keeps only in-frame clonotypes and omits some of them. This sample yields 100,000 to 150,000 clones, of which 65% to 75% are seen a single time; under 5% belongs to the top ten. The source material was PBMCs. The receptors were gathered from a man in his forties or fifties in good health and CMV-seropositive.

The chain combines TRBV4-1 with TRBJ1-1; the match to TRBD1 covers 7 bases. Germline CDR1 and CDR2: MGHRA and YSYEKL. This CDR3 region has 15 residues. V dropped 7 bases and J dropped 4; count of bases not matched to a gene: 12. CDR3 protein: CASKYEGAVTTEAFF. DNA for the CDR3: TGCGCCAGCAAATACGAGGGGGCAGTGACCACTGAAGCTTTCTTT.

The rearrangement uses TRBV4-1 and TRBJ2-2; 7 positions match TRBD1. The CDR3 spans 13 residues. Germline values: CDR1 MGHRA, CDR2 YSYEKL. The V gene end was trimmed by 4 bases and the J gene end by 6 bases; junction bases not matched to a gene: 2. CDR3 loop: CASSPRGPGELFF. The CDR3 nucleotides are TGCGCCAGCAGCCCGAGGGGGCCCGGGGAGCTGTTTTTT.

The genes are TRBV7-9 and TRBJ2-7; 9 bases are a match to TRBD1. The CDR3 totals 15 residues. CDR1 is SEHNR and CDR2 is FQNEAQ in the germline V gene (reference sequence). Trimming took 4 bases from V and 2 from J; bases not matched to a gene: 6. CDR3 sequence reads: CASSSRQGVTYEQYF. The CDR3 DNA reads as TGTGCCAGCAGCTCCAGACAGGGGGTGACCTACGAGCAGTACTTC. Looking up the rest from reference TRBV7-9 and TRBJ2-7 gives the full variable domain: DTGVSQNPRHKITKRGQNVTFRCDPISEHNRLYWYRQTLGQGPEFLTYFQNEAQLEKSRLLSDRFSAERPKGSFSTLEIQRTEQGDSAMYLCASSSRQGVTYEQYFGPGTRLTVT.

V usage is TRBV6-5 and J usage is TRBJ1-3, with D uncertain. This CDR3 contains 15 residues. Per the germline V gene, CDR1 is MNHEY and CDR2 is SVGAGI. Trimming cost V 4 bases and J 0 bases, with 10 bases left between them. Here the CDR3 reads CASSSKQSSGNTIYF. In DNA, the CDR3 is TGTGCCAGCAGTTCAAAACAGAGCTCTGGAAACACCATATATTTT.

The genes are TRBV7-9 and TRBJ1-5; possible D gene TRBD1, 6 bases. CDR1 is SEHNR and CDR2 is FQNEAQ in the germline V gene (reference sequence). This CDR3 has 15 residues. Trimming removed 3 bases from V and 2 bases from J, with 11 bases in between. The CDR3 DNA is TGTGCCAGCAGCTTCACAGGGTTTGGCAATCAGCCCCAGCATTTT. Encoded protein: CASSFTGFGNQPQHF.

The rearrangement uses TRBV5-1 and TRBJ2-2, with 9 bases that match TRBD2. The germline V gene has CDR1 SGHRS and CDR2 YFSETQ. V shed 3 bases and J 8 bases; nucleotides not matched to a gene: 8. This CDR3 is 15 amino acids long. Here the CDR3 reads CASSWDSGSKGELFF. Here the CDR3 DNA reads TGCGCCAGCAGCTGGGATAGCGGGAGTAAAGGGGAGCTGTTTTTT.

This clone was observed a handful of times. The chain joins TRBV14 to TRBJ2-1, with a tentative D call TRBD2 (5 bases). The ends were cut back, 2 bases at V and 1 base at J, with 9 bases in the middle. Germline assignment: CDR1 SGHDN and CDR2 FVKESK. This CDR3 is built from 15 residues. The CDR3 region is CASSQISGSYNEQFF. The DNA of the CDR3 is TGTGCCAGCAGCCAAATCTCGGGATCCTACAATGAGCAGTTCTTC.

The rearrangement joins TRBV19 to TRBJ1-5, with unresolved D. V lost 7 bases, J lost 3 bases, and 16 bases lay in between. The CDR3 runs to 15 residues. Germline assignment: CDR1 LNHDA and CDR2 SQIVND (reference sequence). The DNA for the CDR3 is TGTGCCAGTACCCTAAATCACAGCCCCAATCAGCCCCAGCATTTT. As protein: CASTLNHSPNQPQHF.

On this clone: The sample carries other DNA sequences with the same CDR3. The V call is TRBV5-6, the J call TRBJ2-7; a possible D gene is TRBD1 (6 bases). The CDR3 runs to 16 residues. The ends were cut back, 4 bases at V and 4 bases at J, with 21 bases in the middle. Germline CDR1 SGHDT, CDR2 YYEEEE. The CDR3 is CASSTDRAGAEYEQYF. Here the CDR3 DNA reads TGTGCCAGCAGCACCGATCGGGCAGGGGCGGAGTACGAGCAGTACTTC.

J is TRBJ1-2 and V is TRBV18, with TRBD1 as a possible D gene (6 bases). V was trimmed by 3 bases and J by 9 bases, leaving 17 bases between them. The CDR3 covers 14 residues. Germline V gives CDR1 KGHSH, CDR2 LQKENI. CDR3 in amino acids: CASSPQTGSSSYTF. CDR3 coding DNA: TGTGCCAGCTCACCGCAGACAGGCTCCAGTAGCTACACCTTC.

The chain couples TRBV9 to TRBJ2-3; 8 bases match TRBD2. Trimming removed 0 bases from V and 5 bases from J; junction bases left unmatched: 5. The CDR3 has 15 amino acids. CDR1 and CDR2 (germline): SGDLS, YYNGEE. The CDR3 here is CASSVAGGPGDTQYF. The CDR3 region has the DNA TGTGCCAGCAGCGTAGCGGGGGGGCCTGGAGATACGCAGTATTTT.

The CDR3: CASIRSGTGELFF. The CDR3 region has the DNA TGTGCCAGCATTCGTTCAGGGACCGGGGAGCTGTTTTTT. The chain couples TRBV2 to TRBJ2-2, with D perhaps TRBD1 (5 bases). V gave up 7 bases and J gave up 5 bases, with 11 bases separating them. CDR1 and CDR2 (germline): SNHLY, FYNNEI. The CDR3 loop spans 13 amino acids.

The J gene is TRBJ2-1, the V gene TRBV7-7; D is perhaps TRBD2 (5 bases). The length of the CDR3 is 13 residues. In germline, CDR1 is SSHAT, CDR2 FNYEAQ (reference sequence). CDR3 in amino acids: CASAESSYNEQFF. DNA for the CDR3: TGTGCTAGCGCGGAGAGCTCCTACAATGAGCAGTTCTTC. Together with reference TRBV7-7 and TRBJ2-1, the CDR3 gives the full variable domain: GAGVSQSPRYKVTKRGQDVTLRCDPISSHATLYWYQQALGQGPEFLTYFNYEAQPDKSGLPSDRFSAERPEGSISTLTIQRTEQRDSAMYRCASAESSYNEQFFGPGTRLTVL.

This sequence joins TRBV2 and TRBJ2-2, with a tentative D call TRBD2 (5 bases). Deletions cut 7 bases from V and 1 base from J, with 10 bases between. The CDR3 covers 14 residues. Germline V gene lookup returns CDR1 SNHLY and CDR2 FYNNEI. CDR3 sequence reads: CASKRAGNTGELFF. CDR3 nucleotides: TGTGCCAGCAAGAGGGCAGGGAACACCGGGGAGCTGTTTTTT.

This clone appeared once. The chain carries TRBV6-1 and TRBJ2-6, with D tentatively TRBD2 (5 bases). This CDR3 region has 18 residues. V dropped 1 base and J dropped 2 bases, with 15 bases sitting between them. Per germline, CDR1 MNHNS and CDR2 SASEGT. The CDR3, as DNA: TGTGCCAGCAGTGAAGAACGAGGAGGCATGGCTGGGGCCAACGTCCTGACTTTC. The encoded protein is CASSEERGGMAGANVLTF.

The sample holds a few counts of this clone. The J gene is TRBJ1-2, the V gene TRBV12-5; unclear D gene. Germline CDR1 is LGHNT and CDR2 is FRNRAP. V was shortened by 7 bases and J by 0 bases, with 15 bases between the two germline ends. This CDR3 has 15 amino acids. CDR3 sequence: CASVKQRAANYGYTF. For the CDR3, the DNA is TGTGCTAGTGTCAAACAGCGGGCAGCTAACTATGGCTACACCTTC.

This sequence joins TRBV7-3 and TRBJ2-7; 7 nucleotides align to TRBD1. The CDR3 has 17 amino acids. The germline V gene encodes CDR1 SGHTA and CDR2 FQGTGA. The V and J ends lost 5 bases and 2 bases, in that order; junction bases with no gene match: 15. DNA of the CDR3: TGTGCCAGCAGCCCTCAACCCCCGGGACAGAGTGCCTACGAGCAGTACTTC. Amino acid sequence: CASSPQPPGQSAYEQYF.

This clone has a handful of counts. This chain uses TRBV7-9 with TRBJ1-1; the D is unclear. CDR1 SEHNR and CDR2 FQNEAQ come from the germline V gene (reference sequence). V was shortened by 5 bases and J by 6 bases, with 16 bases between the two germline ends. The CDR3 extends over 14 amino acids. The chain's CDR3 is CASSGTGLGSEAFF. Written as DNA, the CDR3 is TGTGCCAGCAGCGGCACTGGACTGGGATCTGAAGCTTTCTTT. Full variable domain (missing parts from reference TRBV7-9 and TRBJ1-1): DTGVSQNPRHKITKRGQNVTFRCDPISEHNRLYWYRQTLGQGPEFLTYFQNEAQLEKSRLLSDRFSAERPKGSFSTLEIQRTEQGDSAMYLCASSGTGLGSEAFFGQGTRLTVV.

This clone was counted a single time. V and J are TRBV6-1 and TRBJ2-7; D possibly corresponds to TRBD2 (6 bases). The CDR3 has 15 amino acids. V lost 3 bases and J lost 0, with 12 bases in between. Germline loops: CDR1 MNHNS, CDR2 SASEGT. The CDR3 spells CASSDGLASSYEQYF. In nucleotides, the CDR3 is TGTGCCAGCAGTGACGGTCTAGCGAGCTCCTACGAGCAGTACTTC.

The genes are TRBV10-2 and TRBJ1-6; 7 bases line up with TRBD1. This CDR3 has 15 residues. V gave up 1 base and J gave up 6 bases; unmatched junction bases: 3. Germline V gives CDR1 WSHSY, CDR2 SAAADI. In DNA form, the CDR3 reads TGCGCCAGCAGTGAGTTCCGGGACAGTAATTCACCCCTCCACTTT. This encodes CASSEFRDSNSPLHF.